The 6 T cell receptor beta chains below were found in one sample sequenced in a study of blood T cell repertoires in COVID-19. Some clones are missing from TCRdb's copy, which holds only in-frame ones; the method was immunoSEQ multiplex PCR. The sample carries 130,000 to 150,000 clones, about 85% recorded once. Source material: peripheral blood. The receptors come from a human donor with acute or convalescent COVID-19. The donor label of this sample is uncertain.

This clone was seen just once. This rearrangement joins TRBV18 to TRBJ2-2, with TRBD1 matching over 8 bases. Trimming cost V 1 base and J 7 bases; bases outside gene matches: 8. Germline V lookup: CDR1 KGHSH, CDR2 LQKENI. The CDR3 contains 16 residues. The DNA of the CDR3 is TGTGCCAGCTCACCACTCCGCCAGGGGGCTGGCGGGGAGCTGTTTTTT. Its translation: CASSPLRQGAGGELFF.

The CDR3 sequence: CASSRGQPATNEKLFF. The CDR3 DNA is TGTGCCAGCAGCAGGGGACAGCCTGCAACTAATGAAAAACTGTTTTTT. The rearrangement joins TRBV5-4 to TRBJ1-4; 7 nucleotides line up with TRBD1. The CDR3 has 16 residues. V lost 4 bases and J lost 0; bases outside the gene matches: 6. The germline V gene encodes CDR1 SGHNT and CDR2 YYREEE (reference sequence). Full variable domain (rest looked up from reference TRBV5-4 and TRBJ1-4): ETGVTQSPTHLIKTRGQQVTLRCSSQSGHNTVSWYQQALGQGPQFIFQYYREEENGRGNFPPRFSGLQFPNYSSELNVNALELDDSALYLCASSRGQPATNEKLFFGSGTQLSVL.

This clone was counted once. The rearrangement uses TRBV11-3 and TRBJ1-5, with D perhaps matching TRBD1 (5 bases). The CDR3 has 16 amino acids. Trimming left V 0 bases short and J 7 bases short, with 16 bases between. Germline V gene data show CDR1 as SGHNT and CDR2 as YENEEA. CDR3 region: CASSLDWAGFWQPQHF. For the CDR3, the DNA is TGTGCCAGCAGCTTAGATTGGGCAGGGTTTTGGCAGCCCCAGCATTTT. The full variable domain, its missing parts supplied by reference TRBV11-3 and TRBJ1-5, is EAGVVQSPRYKIIEKKQPVAFWCNPISGHNTLYWYLQNLGQGPELLIRYENEEAVDDSQLPKDRFSAERLKGVDSTLKIQPAELGDSAVYLCASSLDWAGFWQPQHFGDGTRLSIL.

The CDR3 loop is CASRSGPGEGSPLHF. CDR3 coding DNA: TGTGCCAGCAGATCGGGGCCAGGGGAGGGTTCACCCCTCCACTTT. This chain uses TRBV7-3 with TRBJ1-6, with D perhaps matching TRBD1 (6 bases). The germline V gene has CDR1 SGHTA and CDR2 FQGTGA. This CDR3 region has 15 residues. The germline V and J ends were trimmed by 6 bases and 9 bases, with 18 bases remaining between them.

V and J are TRBV19 and TRBJ2-1; D might be TRBD1 (5 bases). The CDR3 length is 17 residues. V lost 10 bases to trimming and J lost 6 bases, with 28 bases between them. Germline CDR1 is LNHDA and CDR2 is SQIVND (reference sequence). CDR3 DNA sequence: TGTGCCACCGAAGATCGACCGTTAGGGGCCGGCCGCAATGAGCAGTTCTTC. The encoded protein is CATEDRPLGAGRNEQFF.

The chain combines TRBV30 with TRBJ1-4; 11 bases agree with TRBD1. The CDR3 is 14 residues long. The germline V gene has CDR1 GTSNPN and CDR2 SVGIG (reference sequence). The V gene end was trimmed by 3 bases and the J gene end by 7 bases; junction bases not matched to a gene: 4. The CDR3 loop reads CAWRTGTGGEKLFF. CDR3 bases: TGTGCCTGGAGGACCGGGACAGGGGGTGAAAAACTGTTTTTT.